These 30 T cell receptor beta chains share one sample of origin, sequenced in a study of T cells in Graves' hyperthyroidism and ophthalmopathy. Amplified regions were TCR beta CDR3 sequences from RNA transcripts. With the HTBI primer set, the TCR CDR3 went through a first round of RT-PCR. TCRdb reprocessed the multiplex PCR reads via MiXCR and lists one record per CDR3 protein. The sample records some 550,000 distinct CDR3 sequences, approximately 15% being singletons. Sequences were obtained from blood. Receptors were obtained from a woman in her 40s with Graves' ophthalmopathy.

This clonotype was picked up many times. The rearrangement joins TRBV2 to TRBJ2-2; TRBD2 agrees at 10 bases. The CDR3 is 15 residues long. The germline gives CDR1 SNHLY, CDR2 FYNNEI. The V gene end was trimmed by 6 bases and the J gene end by 1 base; junction bases not matched to a gene: 2. CDR3 sequence reads: CASRRLAGNTGELFF. The DNA of the CDR3 is TGTGCCAGCAGAAGACTAGCGGGGAACACCGGGGAGCTGTTTTTT.

The chain links TRBV12-3 or TRBV12-4 to TRBJ2-1; 7 nucleotides match TRBD1. The CDR3 is 14 residues long. The V segment lost 6 bases and the J segment 6 bases; nucleotides outside the gene matches: 8. The CDR3 coding sequence is TGTGCCAGCAGCTGGGGACAGCCACTCAATGAGCAGTTCTTC. This translates into CASSWGQPLNEQFF.

The chain employs TRBV4-1 and TRBJ1-1, with D unclear. CDR1 is MGHRA, CDR2 YSYEKL, per germline. This CDR3 region has 15 residues. Trimming took off 0 bases at V and 3 bases at J, with 11 bases between the two ends. CDR3: CASSQESIVDTEAFF. Written as DNA, the CDR3 is TGCGCCAGCAGCCAAGAGTCCATAGTGGACACTGAAGCTTTCTTT.

There are many counts of this clonotype. The gene calls are TRBV20-1 and TRBJ1-2; D gene uncertain. Germline-derived CDR1 and CDR2 are DFQATT and SNEGSKA (reference sequence). Trimming removed 6 bases at V and 4 bases at J, with 15 bases between. The CDR3 totals 13 residues. CDR3 residues: CSADPNIPYGYTF. CDR3 in DNA: TGCAGTGCCGACCCCAACATACCCTATGGCTACACCTTC.

This clonotype came up a few times. The chain has TRBV18 and TRBJ2-2; D is ambiguous. Germline CDR1 and CDR2: KGHSH and LQKENI. The CDR3 consists of 16 residues. Trimming cost V 0 bases and J 2 bases, with 10 bases left between them. This CDR3 is CASSPPFSFNTGELFF. The CDR3, as DNA: TGTGCCAGCTCACCACCGTTTTCTTTTAACACCGGGGAGCTGTTTTTT.

The table lists this clonotype with many counts. V gene TRBV10-3 combines with J gene TRBJ1-3; 10 bases map to TRBD1. The J segment lost 1 base and the V segment lost 7 bases, leaving 1 base of the junction unmatched. This CDR3 region has 14 residues. CDR1 is ENHRY, CDR2 SYGVKD, per germline. The CDR3: CAIKGQGSGNTIYF. As DNA, the CDR3 is TGTGCCATCAAGGGACAGGGGTCTGGAAACACCATATATTTT.

On this clonotype: Compared with germline, one end of the junction differs, possibly owing to a read error. V gene TRBV6-9 combines with J gene TRBJ2-1; 8 bases map to TRBD2. The CDR3 is made up of 13 amino acids. The V gene's germline CDR1 is MNHGY and CDR2 SVAAGI. For the CDR3, the DNA is TGTGCCCGCAGTCCTTCGGGGGGGGAGACCCAGTTCTTC. This sequence encodes CARSPSGGETQFF.

This rearrangement joins TRBV4-1 to TRBJ2-3, with 8 bases matching TRBD2. The CDR3 spans 14 residues. V shed 3 bases and J 6 bases; nucleotides not matched to a gene: 5. The germline CDR1 and CDR2 sequences are MGHRA and YSYEKL. CDR3 amino acids: CASSQGLVLDTQYF. CDR3 nucleotide sequence: TGCGCCAGCAGCCAGGGACTAGTACTGGATACGCAGTATTTT.

Ten or more counts support this clonotype. The chain has TRBV3-1 and TRBJ2-2, with D uncertain. This CDR3 spans 15 amino acids. V was cut by 5 bases and J by 6 bases, with 16 bases left in between. Germline CDR1 LGHDT, CDR2 YNNKEL (reference sequence). DNA of the CDR3: TGTGCCAGCAGCGGCCCAGGCCGAAGGGCCGGGGAGCTGTTTTTT. It encodes CASSGPGRRAGELFF.

In this sample, this clonotype turned up many times. The V call is TRBV18, the J call TRBJ1-2, with a weak D call TRBD1 (5 bases). Germline V gives CDR1 KGHSH, CDR2 LQKENI. Trimming took 2 bases from V and 4 from J, leaving 8 bases between them. The CDR3 has 13 residues. CDR3 loop: CASSPAGRYGYTF. The CDR3 DNA reads TGTGCCAGCTCACCAGCAGGGCGCTATGGCTACACCTTC.

This chain links TRBV20-1 with TRBJ2-3, with D perhaps TRBD1 (6 bases). The DNA end is a closer match to TRBJ1-5, so the J assignment may be wrong. CDR3 length: 14 residues. CDR1 is DFQATT and CDR2 is SNEGSKA in the germline V gene (reference sequence). CDR3 loop: CSARGGGAPDTQHF. The CDR3 DNA is TGCAGTGCTAGGGGTGGGGGGGCCCCAGATACGCAGCATTTT.

This chain uses TRBV12-3 or TRBV12-4 with TRBJ2-2; 7 bases line up with TRBD2. CDR3 length: 16 residues. Trimming at V came to 4 bases and at J to 4 bases, leaving 9 bases not matched to a gene. The CDR3 sequence is CASSSSRGGPTGELFF. CDR3 coding DNA: TGTGCCAGCAGTTCCTCGAGGGGAGGGCCCACCGGGGAGCTGTTTTTT.

With regard to this clonotype: A read error is possible here, since a much larger clone lies one base away. The V call is TRBV3-1, the J call TRBJ2-1; D assignment may be TRBD1 or TRBD2 (5 bases each). The germline CDR1 and CDR2 sequences are LGHDT and YNNKEL (reference sequence). The CDR3 consists of 16 residues. Trimming removed 0 bases at V and 10 bases at J, with 19 bases between. CDR3 sequence: CASSQDPGRGWGEQFF. CDR3 nucleotide sequence: TGTGCCAGCAGCCAAGACCCGGGGCGAGGTTGGGGCGAGCAGTTCTTC.

In this sample, this clonotype turned up a few times. V and J are TRBV20-1 and TRBJ2-4; D is uncertain. The length of the CDR3 is 13 residues. The ends were cut back, 1 base at V and 7 bases at J, with 11 bases in the middle. The germline gives CDR1 DFQATT, CDR2 SNEGSKA (reference sequence). The CDR3, as DNA: TGCAGTGCTAGAGTCCCTAGTGGGAACATTCAGTACTTC. This encodes CSARVPSGNIQYF.

This clonotype was found many times. The CDR3 here is CASSDGQGMNTEAFF. CDR3 sequence (DNA): TGTGCCAGCAGTGATGGACAGGGTATGAACACTGAAGCTTTCTTT. The V call is TRBV2, the J call TRBJ1-1; 8 nucleotides align to TRBD1. Germline CDR1 reads SNHLY; CDR2 reads FYNNEI. This CDR3 is built from 15 residues. Losses at the gene ends were 3 bases for V and 0 bases for J; bases not matched to a gene: 3.

This clonotype was observed many times. The chain joins TRBV2 to TRBJ2-3; D may be TRBD2 (6 bases). The V and J ends lost 1 base and 3 bases respectively, with 11 bases between them. Per the germline V gene, CDR1 is SNHLY and CDR2 is FYNNEI. This CDR3 is built from 15 residues. CDR3 DNA sequence: TGTGCCAGCAGTGAAGGGGGGGTAGCTACAGATACGCAGTATTTT. Encoded protein: CASSEGGVATDTQYF.

This clonotype was observed many times. The chain recombines TRBV7-3 with TRBJ2-3; TRBD1 agrees at 7 bases. J was trimmed by 8 bases and V by 4 bases; bases with no gene match: 6. The CDR3 length is 13 residues. The germline gives CDR1 SGHTA, CDR2 FQGTGA. The chain's CDR3 is CASSSGQDGTQYF. The CDR3 DNA follows: TGTGCCAGCAGCTCAGGACAGGATGGTACGCAGTATTTT.

This clonotype was observed at least ten times. The V call is TRBV29-1, the J call TRBJ2-7; D remains unclear. CDR3 length equals 12 residues. CDR1 and CDR2 (germline): SQVTM, ANQGSEA. The ends were cut back, 2 bases at V and 1 base at J, with 6 bases in the middle. Here the CDR3 DNA reads TGCAGCGTTGAAACGGTATCCTACGAGCAGTACTTC. Translating gives CSVETVSYEQYF.

In its sample, this clonotype was seen many times. The rearrangement joins TRBV7-2 to TRBJ2-2; the match to TRBD1 covers 9 bases. V gave up 6 bases and J gave up 1 base; unmatched junction bases: 0. This CDR3 contains 14 residues. Germline V gene lookup returns CDR1 SGHTA and CDR2 FQGNSA. CDR3 coding DNA: TGTGCCAGCAGGACAGGGGGGAACACCGGGGAGCTGTTTTTT. Amino acids: CASRTGGNTGELFF. Full variable domain (rest looked up from reference TRBV7-2 and TRBJ2-2): GAGVSQSPSNKVTEKGKDVELRCDPISGHTALYWYRQSLGQGLEFLIYFQGNSAPDKSGLPSDRFSAERTGGSVSTLTIQRTQQEDSAVYLCASRTGGNTGELFFGEGSRLTVL.

This chain connects TRBV19 to TRBJ1-1; D is possibly TRBD1 (5 bases). Trimming left V 3 bases short and J 8 bases short, with 16 bases between. This CDR3 region has 14 residues. In germline, CDR1 is LNHDA, CDR2 SQIVND (reference sequence). DNA for the CDR3: TGTGCCAGTAGTATGAATCCGGGACCCAGAGAAGCTTTCTTT. Residues: CASSMNPGPREAFF.

Comments on this clonotype: A read error may produce the germline difference seen at one junction end. The CDR3 protein is CSDFGPTADGGTQHF. CDR3 DNA sequence: TGCAGTGACTTCGGGCCGACCGCGGACGGCGGGACCCAGCACTTC. The genes are TRBV20-1 and TRBJ2-5; TRBD2 might be the D (6 bases). The CDR3 length is 15 residues. CDR1 is DFQATT, CDR2 SNEGSKA, per germline (reference sequence).

This clonotype was found many times. The rearrangement uses TRBV2 and TRBJ1-5; 7 bases line up with TRBD1. V shed 6 bases and J 3 bases; nucleotides not matched to a gene: 8. The CDR3 is 15 amino acids. Germline CDR1 is SNHLY and CDR2 is FYNNEI. This chain's CDR3 is CASRKQGNVNQPQHF. The CDR3 DNA reads TGTGCCAGCAGAAAACAGGGGAACGTCAATCAGCCCCAGCATTTT.

This clonotype was recorded at least ten times. This chain connects TRBV12-3 or TRBV12-4 to TRBJ2-7; 7 bases are shared with TRBD1. V was clipped by 7 bases and J by 5 bases; unmatched bases: 14. CDR3 length: 15 amino acids. The CDR3 loop reads CASTQEGAVLNEQYF. CDR3 DNA: TGTGCCAGCACACAAGAGGGGGCTGTACTGAACGAGCAGTACTTC.

V gene TRBV19 combines with J gene TRBJ2-1; the match to TRBD2 covers 8 bases. J gave up 8 bases and V 4 bases, and 10 bases lay outside the gene matches. Germline values: CDR1 LNHDA, CDR2 SQIVND (reference sequence). The CDR3 has 15 residues. Here the CDR3 DNA reads TGTGCCAGTAGTAATATTGGGACTAGAGGCCATGAGCAGTTCTTC. This encodes CASSNIGTRGHEQFF. Variable domain in full (rest from reference TRBV19 and TRBJ2-1): DGGITQSPKYLFRKEGQNVTLSCEQNLNHDAMYWYRQDPGQGLRLIYYSQIVNDFQKGDIAEGYSVSREKKESFPLTVTSAQKNPTAFYLCASSNIGTRGHEQFFGPGTRLTVL.

This clonotype was counted only a few times. The V call is TRBV5-1, the J call TRBJ2-5; 10 positions agree with TRBD2. CDR1 and CDR2 (germline): SGHRS, YFSETQ. The CDR3 length is 14 residues. J gave up 7 bases and V 1 base, and 4 bases lay outside the gene matches. CDR3 loop: CASSLSPSGGTQYF. The CDR3 DNA is TGCGCCAGCAGCTTGTCCCCTAGCGGGGGGACCCAGTACTTC.

This clonotype has more than one count but fewer than ten. The chain couples TRBV6-5 to TRBJ1-5; D not certain. Germline-derived CDR1 and CDR2 are MNHEY and SVGAGI. V shed 0 bases and J shed 3 bases, with 6 bases lying between them. This CDR3 has 14 residues. The CDR3 loop is CASSYSGNNQPQHF. CDR3 DNA sequence: TGTGCCAGCAGTTACTCGGGCAACAATCAGCCCCAGCATTTT.

The table lists this clonotype with many counts. This rearrangement joins TRBV6-1 to TRBJ2-2; 11 nucleotides agree with TRBD2. The CDR3 has 17 amino acids. Unmatched junction bases numbered 8, after V lost 4 bases and J lost 4 bases. CDR1 MNHNS and CDR2 SASEGT come from the germline V gene. The CDR3 bases are TGTGCCAGCAGTGCCCTAGCGGGGGGCGGATTCACCGGGGAGCTGTTTTTT. Protein: CASSALAGGGFTGELFF.

The chain recombines TRBV5-1 with TRBJ2-5; D may match TRBD1 or TRBD2 (5 bases each). CDR3 length: 16 amino acids. The V and J ends lost 4 bases and 2 bases respectively, with 18 bases between them. CDR1 is SGHRS and CDR2 is YFSETQ in the germline V gene. The CDR3 nucleotides are TGCGCCAGCAGCGATCAACCGGGACGCAAACAAGAGACCCAGTACTTC. This sequence encodes CASSDQPGRKQETQYF.

V usage is TRBV28 and J usage is TRBJ1-2; possible D gene TRBD1, 6 bases. The CDR3 spans 12 residues. Trimming cost V 4 bases and J 6 bases, with 9 bases left between them. The germline V gene has CDR1 MDHEN and CDR2 SYDVKM. The CDR3 DNA reads as TGTGCCAGCAGTTGGGGGGCCCATGGCTACACCTTC. As protein: CASSWGAHGYTF.

This clonotype has more than one count but fewer than ten. The genes are TRBV3-1 and TRBJ1-3; D perhaps matches TRBD1 (6 bases). The length of the CDR3 is 16 residues. Trimming stripped 4 bases from V and 1 base from J, with 14 bases between. CDR1 is LGHDT and CDR2 is YNNKEL in the germline V gene (reference sequence). In DNA, the CDR3 is TGTGCCAGCAGCCTCCGGGGGGCGAGGTCTGGAAACACCATATATTTT. This encodes CASSLRGARSGNTIYF.